This TCR beta chain was retrieved from a study of Ad26.COV2.S vaccination and SARS-CoV-2 variants. Study-level background: The trial was COV1001 and the donor's arm was Ad26.COV2.S. By the intramuscular route, Ad26.COV2.S was given once, or twice 56 days apart.

As to treatment: 19 received Ad26.COV2.S at low or high dose, single or two shots; about five received placebo; per-sample allocation not given. Collection of the samples took place on day 63 after the first injection of vaccine or placebo. TCRdb's copy holds only in-frame clones and misses some; the assay was immunoSEQ multiplex PCR. The sample includes roughly 420,000 clones, around nine tenths of them seen just once. V was trimmed by 4 bases and J by 12 bases, leaving 12 bases between them. The germline CDR1 and CDR2 sequences are SEHNR and FQNEAQ (reference sequence). This CDR3 region has 12 residues.

The TCR sequence derives from a person aged 18-60 years who received the Ad26.COV2.S COVID-19 vaccine or a placebo. This chain links TRBV7-9 with TRBJ1-4; D gene unclear. The sample was peripheral blood, taken in a trial of Ad26.COV2.S vaccine versus placebo. The CDR3 loop reads CASSSAKAELFF. Here the CDR3 DNA reads TGTGCCAGCAGCTCTGCTAAGGCTGAACTGTTTTTT.